This T cell receptor (beta chain) derives from a study of Ad26.COV2.S vaccination and SARS-CoV-2 variants. This clone is a singleton in its sample. Treatment here: some 19 received Ad26.COV2.S at low or high dose, single or two shots; a few received placebo; per-sample allocation not given. The study sampled participants on day 63 after the first vaccine or placebo injection. TCRdb's table, derived via immunoSEQ multiplex PCR, lists solely in-frame clones and lacks some. Here the sample spans roughly 450,000 clones, roughly 90% being singletons. Germline CDR1 is MNHEY and CDR2 is SVGAGI. Trimming pared 3 bases from V and 4 bases from J, leaving 10 bases between. There are 14 residues in the CDR3.

This material consisted of peripheral blood, taken in a trial of Ad26.COV2.S vaccine versus placebo. The chain employs TRBV6-5 and TRBJ1-3; D perhaps matches TRBD1 (6 bases). The sequence was collected from a person aged 18-65 years who received the Ad26.COV2.S COVID-19 vaccine or a placebo. As DNA, the CDR3 is TGTGCCAGCAGTTATGGGGGGCAAGGAAACACCATATATTTT. Translated: CASSYGGQGNTIYF.